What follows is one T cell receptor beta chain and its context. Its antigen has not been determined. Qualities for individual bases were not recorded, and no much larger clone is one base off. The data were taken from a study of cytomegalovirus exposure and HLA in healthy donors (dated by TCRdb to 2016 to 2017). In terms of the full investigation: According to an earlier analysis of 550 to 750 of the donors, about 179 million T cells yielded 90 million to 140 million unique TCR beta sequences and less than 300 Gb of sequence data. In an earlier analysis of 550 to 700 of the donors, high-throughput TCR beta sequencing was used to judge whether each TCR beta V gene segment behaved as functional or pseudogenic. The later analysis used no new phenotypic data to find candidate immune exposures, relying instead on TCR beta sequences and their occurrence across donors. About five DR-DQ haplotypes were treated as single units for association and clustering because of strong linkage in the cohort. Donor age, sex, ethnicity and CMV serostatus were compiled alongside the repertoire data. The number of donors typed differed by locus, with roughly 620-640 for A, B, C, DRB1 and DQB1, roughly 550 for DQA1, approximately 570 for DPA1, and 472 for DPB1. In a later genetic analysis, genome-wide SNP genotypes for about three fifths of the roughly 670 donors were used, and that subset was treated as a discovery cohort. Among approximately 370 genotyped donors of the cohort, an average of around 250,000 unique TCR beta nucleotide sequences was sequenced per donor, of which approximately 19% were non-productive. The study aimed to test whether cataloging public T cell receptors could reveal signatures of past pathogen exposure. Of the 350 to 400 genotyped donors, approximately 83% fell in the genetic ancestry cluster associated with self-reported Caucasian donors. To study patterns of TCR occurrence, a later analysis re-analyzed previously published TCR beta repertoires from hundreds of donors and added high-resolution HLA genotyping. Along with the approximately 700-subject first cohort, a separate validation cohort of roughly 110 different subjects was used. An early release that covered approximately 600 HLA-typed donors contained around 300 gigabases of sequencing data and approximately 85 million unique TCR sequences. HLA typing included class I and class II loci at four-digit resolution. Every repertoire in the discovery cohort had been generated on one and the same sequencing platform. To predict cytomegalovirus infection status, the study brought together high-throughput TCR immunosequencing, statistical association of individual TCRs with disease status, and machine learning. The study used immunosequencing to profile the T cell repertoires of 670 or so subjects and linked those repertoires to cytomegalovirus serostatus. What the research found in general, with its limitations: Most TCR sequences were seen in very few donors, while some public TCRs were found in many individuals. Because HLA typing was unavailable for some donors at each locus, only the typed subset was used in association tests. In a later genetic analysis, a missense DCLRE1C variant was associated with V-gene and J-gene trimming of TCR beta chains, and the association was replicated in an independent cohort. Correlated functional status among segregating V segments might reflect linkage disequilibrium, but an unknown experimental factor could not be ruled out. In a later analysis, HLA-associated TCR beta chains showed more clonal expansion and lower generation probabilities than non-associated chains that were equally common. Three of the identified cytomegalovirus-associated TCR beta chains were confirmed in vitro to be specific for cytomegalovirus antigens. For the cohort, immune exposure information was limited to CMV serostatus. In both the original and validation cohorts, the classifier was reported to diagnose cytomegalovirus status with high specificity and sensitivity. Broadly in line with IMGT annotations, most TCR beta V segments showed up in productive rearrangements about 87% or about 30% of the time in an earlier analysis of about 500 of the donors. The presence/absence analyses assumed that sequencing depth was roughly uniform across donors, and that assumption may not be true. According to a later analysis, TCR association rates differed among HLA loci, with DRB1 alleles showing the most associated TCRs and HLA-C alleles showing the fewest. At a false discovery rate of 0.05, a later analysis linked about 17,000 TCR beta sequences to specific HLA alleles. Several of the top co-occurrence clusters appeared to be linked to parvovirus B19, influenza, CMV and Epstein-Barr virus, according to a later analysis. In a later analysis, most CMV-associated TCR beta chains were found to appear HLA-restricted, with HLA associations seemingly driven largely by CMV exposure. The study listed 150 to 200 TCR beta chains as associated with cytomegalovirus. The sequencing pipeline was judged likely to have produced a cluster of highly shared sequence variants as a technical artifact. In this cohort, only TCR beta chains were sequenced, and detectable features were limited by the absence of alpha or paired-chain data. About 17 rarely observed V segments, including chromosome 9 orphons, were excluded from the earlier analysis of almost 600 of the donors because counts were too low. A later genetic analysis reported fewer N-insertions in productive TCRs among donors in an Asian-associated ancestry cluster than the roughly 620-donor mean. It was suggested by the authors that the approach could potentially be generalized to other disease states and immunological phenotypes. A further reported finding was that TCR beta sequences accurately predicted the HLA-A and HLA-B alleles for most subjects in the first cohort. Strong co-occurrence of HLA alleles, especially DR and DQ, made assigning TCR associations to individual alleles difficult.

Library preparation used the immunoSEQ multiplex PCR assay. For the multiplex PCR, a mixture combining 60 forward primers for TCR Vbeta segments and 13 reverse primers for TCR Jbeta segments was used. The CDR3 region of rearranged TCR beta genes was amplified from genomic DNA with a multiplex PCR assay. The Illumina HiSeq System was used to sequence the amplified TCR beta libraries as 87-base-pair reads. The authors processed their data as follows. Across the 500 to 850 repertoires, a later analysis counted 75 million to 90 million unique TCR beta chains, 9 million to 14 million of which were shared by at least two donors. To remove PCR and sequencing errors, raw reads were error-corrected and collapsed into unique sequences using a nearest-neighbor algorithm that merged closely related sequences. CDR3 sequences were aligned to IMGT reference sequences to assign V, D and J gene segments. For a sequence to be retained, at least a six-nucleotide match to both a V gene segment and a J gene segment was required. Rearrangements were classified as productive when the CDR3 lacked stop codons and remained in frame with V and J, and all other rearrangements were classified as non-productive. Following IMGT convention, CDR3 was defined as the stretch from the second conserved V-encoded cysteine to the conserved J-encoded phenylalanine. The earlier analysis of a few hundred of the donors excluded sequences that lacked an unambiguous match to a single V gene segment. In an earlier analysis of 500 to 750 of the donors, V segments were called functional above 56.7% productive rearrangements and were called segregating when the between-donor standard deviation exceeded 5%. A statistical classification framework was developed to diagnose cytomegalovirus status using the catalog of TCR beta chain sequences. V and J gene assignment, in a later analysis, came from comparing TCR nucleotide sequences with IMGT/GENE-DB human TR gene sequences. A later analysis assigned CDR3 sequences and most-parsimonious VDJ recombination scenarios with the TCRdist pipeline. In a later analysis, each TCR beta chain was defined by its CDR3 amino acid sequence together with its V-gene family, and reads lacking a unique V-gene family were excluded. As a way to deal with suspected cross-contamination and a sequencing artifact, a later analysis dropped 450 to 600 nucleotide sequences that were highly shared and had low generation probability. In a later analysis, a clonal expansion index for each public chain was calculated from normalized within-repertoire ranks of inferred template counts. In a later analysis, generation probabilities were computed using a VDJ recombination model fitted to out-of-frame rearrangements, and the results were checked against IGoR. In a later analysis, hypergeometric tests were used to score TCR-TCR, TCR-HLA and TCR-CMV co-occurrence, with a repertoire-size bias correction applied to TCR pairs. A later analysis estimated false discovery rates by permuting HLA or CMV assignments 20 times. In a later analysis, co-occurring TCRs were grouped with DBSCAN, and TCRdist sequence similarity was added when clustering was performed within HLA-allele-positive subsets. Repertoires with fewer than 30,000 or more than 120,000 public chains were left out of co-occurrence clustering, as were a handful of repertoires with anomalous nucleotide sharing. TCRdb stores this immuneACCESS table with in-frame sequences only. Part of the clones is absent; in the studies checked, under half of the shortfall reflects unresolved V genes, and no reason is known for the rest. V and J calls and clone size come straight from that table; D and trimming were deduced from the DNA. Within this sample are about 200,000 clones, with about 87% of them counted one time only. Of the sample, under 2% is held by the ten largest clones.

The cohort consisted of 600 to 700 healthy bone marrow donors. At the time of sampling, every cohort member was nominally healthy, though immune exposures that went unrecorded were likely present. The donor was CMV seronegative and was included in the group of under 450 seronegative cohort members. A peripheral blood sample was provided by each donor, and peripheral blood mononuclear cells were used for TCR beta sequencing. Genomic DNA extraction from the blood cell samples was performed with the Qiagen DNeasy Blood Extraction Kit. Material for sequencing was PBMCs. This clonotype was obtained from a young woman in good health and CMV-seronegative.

The DNA is as follows: TGTGCCAGTATAGCCCAGAGCAGGGGAGGCAATCAGCCCCAGCATTTT. The encoded protein is CASIAQSRGGNQPQHF. The sequence is built from TRBV19 and TRBJ1-5; a tentative D call is TRBD1 (6 bases match). CDR1 and CDR2 (LNHDA, SQIVND) derive from the germline V gene (reference sequence). The CDR3 measures 16 amino acids from cysteine to phenylalanine. The kept DNA is CDR3 alone, 48 bases in frame from the first base. Trimming at the junction amounts to 7 bases on V and 2 bases on J, and the germline ends lie 18 bases apart.